Presented here are 32 T cell receptor beta chains from one specimen sequenced in a study of naive CD8 T cells in extremely preterm neonates. Points from the study as a whole: Relative to older groups, preterm infants had shorter, less trimmed CDR3s with fewer N additions.

Assay used: immunoSEQ multiplex PCR; TCRdb lists only in-frame clones, some missing. The data show about 5,000 clones, with nearly 95% seen just once and around 0.65% held by the top ten. Samples were taken at extremely preterm deliveries at about 23-28 weeks of gestation. These receptors have no identified antigens. Sequenced sample: naive CD8+ T cells from cord blood. The receptors were gathered from a boy who was born preterm.

The chain couples TRBV5-1 to TRBJ1-4; 7 bases align to TRBD1. V trimming: 1 base; J trimming: 3 bases; junction bases outside the gene matches: 0. CDR1 SGHRS and CDR2 YFSETQ come from the germline V gene. The CDR3 is made up of 14 amino acids. As DNA, the CDR3 is TGCGCCAGCAGCTTGACAGGGGCTAATGAAAAACTGTTTTTT. This encodes CASSLTGANEKLFF.

V gene TRBV6-6 combines with J gene TRBJ2-5; 8 bases fit TRBD1. V trimming: 0 bases; J trimming: 4 bases; junction bases outside the gene matches: 4. The CDR3 sequence is 15 residues long. Germline CDR1 MNHNY, CDR2 SVGAGI (reference sequence). Here the CDR3 DNA reads TGTGCCAGCAGTTACTCCCCCGGACAGGGAGAGACCCAGTACTTC. Its protein is CASSYSPGQGETQYF.

This clone was picked up one time. This chain joins TRBV6-5 and TRBJ2-3; 7 positions match TRBD1. Germline V gene sequence: CDR1 MNHEY, CDR2 SVGAGI. The CDR3 is made up of 14 amino acids. V lost 2 bases, J lost 1 base, and 0 bases stayed unmatched. The CDR3: CASSYGQGTDTQYF. CDR3 DNA: TGTGCCAGCAGTTACGGACAGGGCACAGATACGCAGTATTTT.

Points on this clone: Other nucleotide sequences in the sample specify the same CDR3. This sequence joins TRBV19 and TRBJ2-1; no clear D. The CDR3 loop spans 12 amino acids. The germline V and J ends were trimmed by 2 bases and 5 bases, with 4 bases remaining between them. Looked up from germline, CDR1 is LNHDA and CDR2 is SQIVND (reference sequence). CDR3 bases: TGTGCCAGTAGTATACTAGACAATGAGCAGTTCTTC. Translating it yields CASSILDNEQFF. The full variable domain, with the rest looked up from reference TRBV19 and TRBJ2-1, is DGGITQSPKYLFRKEGQNVTLSCEQNLNHDAMYWYRQDPGQGLRLIYYSQIVNDFQKGDIAEGYSVSREKKESFPLTVTSAQKNPTAFYLCASSILDNEQFFGPGTRLTVL.

J is TRBJ2-3 and V is TRBV28; D call uncertain. CDR3 size: 11 residues. The germline V gene has CDR1 MDHEN and CDR2 SYDVKM. Trimming took off 6 bases at V and 2 bases at J, with 3 bases between the two ends. The CDR3: CASRDTDTQYF. Written as DNA, the CDR3 is TGTGCCAGCAGGGACACAGATACGCAGTATTTT.

This rearrangement joins TRBV4-3 to TRBJ2-7; possibly TRBD1 for D (6 bases). Between the trimmed V and J ends, which lost 2 bases and 2 bases, there was a span of 10 bases. The germline CDR1 and CDR2 sequences are LGHNA and YSLEER. This CDR3 has 14 amino acids. In DNA, the CDR3 is TGCGCCAGCAGCCAACGGGACAAAACCTACGAGCAGTACTTC. This sequence encodes CASSQRDKTYEQYF.

This clone was found a few times. The V gene is TRBV27, the J gene TRBJ2-7; maybe TRBD1 (5 bases). The CDR3 contains 13 residues. The V end was cut by 4 bases, the J end by 4 bases, with 11 bases between. Per germline, CDR1 MNHEY and CDR2 SMNVEV (reference sequence). CDR3 sequence (DNA): TGTGCCAGCAGTTATCAGGGCAAGTACGAGCAGTACTTC. This codes for CASSYQGKYEQYF.

The genes are TRBV27 and TRBJ1-5, with TRBD1 identical over 8 bases. Trimming took 6 bases from V and 3 from J; bases not matched to a gene: 16. The germline V gene has CDR1 MNHEY and CDR2 SMNVEV (reference sequence). The CDR3 is 18 amino acids. The CDR3 DNA reads as TGTGCCAGCAGGCTAGGACAGGGTCAGGGAGTTGACAATCAGCCCCAGCATTTT. This sequence encodes CASRLGQGQGVDNQPQHF.

This clone appeared once. The V and J genes are TRBV10-3 and TRBJ2-2; 11 bases are a match to TRBD2. With V trimmed by 6 bases and J by 1 base, 4 bases remained unmatched. The CDR3 spans 16 residues. Germline V CDR1 and CDR2: ENHRY, SYGVKD. CDR3: CAIRASGRMNTGELFF. The CDR3, as DNA: TGTGCCATCAGGGCTAGCGGGAGGATGAACACCGGGGAGCTGTTTTTT.

To note about this clone: A read error may produce the germline difference seen at one junction end. The V call is TRBV28, the J call TRBJ2-7, with D perhaps being TRBD1 or TRBD2 (8 bases each). CDR1 and CDR2 (germline): MDHEN, SYDVKM. The CDR3 has 14 amino acids. The CDR3 bases are TGTGCCGGCAGTTGGACAGGGAGCGGGAGCGAGCAGTACTTC. Its protein is CAGSWTGSGSEQYF.

This clone was picked up one time. V usage is TRBV2 and J usage is TRBJ2-4, with 8 bases that match TRBD1. The CDR3 extends over 15 amino acids. Germline V lookup: CDR1 SNHLY, CDR2 FYNNEI. Trimming at V came to 6 bases and at J to 0 bases, leaving 4 bases not matched to a gene. The CDR3 region is CASSRTGLAKNIQYF. The DNA for the CDR3 is TGTGCCAGCAGCCGGACAGGGCTAGCCAAAAACATTCAGTACTTC.

The chain combines TRBV7-2 with TRBJ2-1; TRBD2 matches 7 bases. The CDR3 covers 15 residues. Germline trimming cut 5 bases from V and 1 base from J; bases unmatched to any gene: 5. Germline V lookup: CDR1 SGHTA, CDR2 FQGNSA. CDR3 sequence (DNA): TGTGCCAGCAGCCCCACTAGCGTTTCCTACAATGAGCAGTTCTTC. Translation gives CASSPTSVSYNEQFF.

This clone has a single count. The chain joins TRBV4-3 to TRBJ2-7; 8 bases map to TRBD2. Germline assignment: CDR1 LGHNA and CDR2 YSLEER. V shed 0 bases, J shed 2 bases, and the junction held 3 bases outside the gene matches. CDR3 size: 15 residues. CDR3: CASSQEASGPYEQYF. In DNA form, the CDR3 reads TGCGCCAGCAGCCAAGAGGCTAGCGGGCCCTACGAGCAGTACTTC.

V and J are TRBV10-3 and TRBJ2-3; the D is unclear. CDR1 is ENHRY, CDR2 SYGVKD, per germline. This CDR3 is built from 13 residues. Trimming shortened V by 8 bases and J by 0 bases, and 9 bases separated the two germline ends. The CDR3 DNA is TGTGCCATCTGGGGTTCTAGCACAGATACGCAGTATTTT. It specifies CAIWGSSTDTQYF.

A single count supports this clone. The V gene is TRBV5-1, the J gene TRBJ1-1, with no clear D. V was clipped by 5 bases and J by 6 bases, with 14 bases between them. Looked up from germline, CDR1 is SGHRS and CDR2 is YFSETQ. The CDR3 has 13 amino acids. The CDR3 is CASRSPTDSEAFF. CDR3 sequence (DNA): TGCGCCAGCAGGAGCCCTACAGATTCTGAAGCTTTCTTT.

This clone appeared once. V usage is TRBV5-6 and J usage is TRBJ1-6, with 7 positions matching TRBD1. Germline-derived CDR1 and CDR2 are SGHDT and YYEEEE. This CDR3 contains 16 residues. Losses at the gene ends were 0 bases for V and 2 bases for J; bases not matched to a gene: 2. The CDR3 loop reads CASSLGDRAYNSPLHF. DNA of the CDR3: TGTGCCAGCAGCTTGGGGGACAGAGCCTATAATTCACCCCTCCACTTT.

J is TRBJ2-1 and V is TRBV29-1; no definite D call. Trimming stripped 5 bases from V and 5 bases from J, with 7 bases between. The germline gives CDR1 SQVTM, CDR2 ANQGSEA. The CDR3 totals 11 residues. The CDR3 here is CSVYWDNEQFF. The CDR3 bases are TGCAGCGTTTATTGGGACAATGAGCAGTTCTTC.

This clone was found once. V gene TRBV9 combines with J gene TRBJ2-2; D is possibly TRBD2 (6 bases). The CDR3 is made up of 15 amino acids. Germline V gives CDR1 SGDLS, CDR2 YYNGEE. Trimming stripped 4 bases from V and 4 bases from J, with 14 bases between. The CDR3 region has the DNA TGTGCCAGCAGCCCGGGACTTGGGAGCACCGGGGAGCTGTTTTTT. The encoded protein is CASSPGLGSTGELFF.

CDR3 loop: CASSTEGRRYGYTF. CDR3 coding DNA: TGTGCCAGCAGCACGGAGGGACGGAGATATGGCTACACCTTC. V usage is TRBV21-1 and J usage is TRBJ1-2. TRBV21-1 is recorded as a pseudogene. This CDR3 is built from 14 residues.

The chain joins TRBV11-2 to TRBJ1-1; 9 bases line up with TRBD1. Germline V gene sequence: CDR1 SGHAT, CDR2 FQNNGV. This CDR3 is built from 11 residues. V lost 3 bases, J lost 11 bases, and 1 base stayed unmatched. For the CDR3, the DNA is TGTGCCAGCAGCTTCGGGACAGGGGCTTTCTTT. Its translation is CASSFGTGAFF. The complete variable domain, with remaining parts taken from reference TRBV11-2 and TRBJ1-1, reads EAGVAQSPRYKIIEKRQSVAFWCNPISGHATLYWYQQILGQGPKLLIQFQNNGVVDDSQLPKDRFSAERLKGVDSTLKIQPAKLEDSAVYLCASSFGTGAFFGQGTRLTVV.

Comment on this clone: Other DNA sequences in this sample translate to the same CDR3. The rearrangement links TRBV27 to TRBJ1-5, with D perhaps matching TRBD1 (6 bases). Germline lookup yields CDR1 MNHEY and CDR2 SMNVEV (reference sequence). The CDR3 is made up of 14 amino acids. V was pared by 2 bases and J by 1 base, with 6 bases between. CDR3 sequence (DNA): TGTGCCAGCAGTTTAGGGGGCAGCAATCAGCCCCAGCATTTT. Translation gives CASSLGGSNQPQHF.

This chain links TRBV27 with TRBJ2-5; 9 nucleotides match TRBD1. With 9 bases clipped from V and 1 base from J, the junction kept 3 bases outside the gene matches. The CDR3 has 13 amino acids. CDR1 is MNHEY, CDR2 SMNVEV, per germline (reference sequence). CDR3 amino acids: CASKTGGQETQYF. The CDR3 DNA reads TGTGCCAGTAAGACAGGGGGCCAAGAGACCCAGTACTTC.

The V gene is TRBV28, the J gene TRBJ2-6, with D perhaps matching TRBD1 or TRBD2 (6 bases each). The CDR3 runs to 14 residues. Germline V gene lookup returns CDR1 MDHEN and CDR2 SYDVKM. V was cut by 7 bases and J by 2 bases, with 9 bases left in between. The CDR3 bases are TGTGCCAGCATGGGGGGCGCTGGGGCCAACGTCCTGACTTTC. It encodes CASMGGAGANVLTF.

This chain joins TRBV4-1 and TRBJ2-7; 10 nucleotides agree with TRBD1. Losses at the gene ends were 1 base for V and 6 bases for J; bases not matched to a gene: 3. The CDR3 loop spans 14 amino acids. CDR1 is MGHRA and CDR2 is YSYEKL in the germline V gene. The CDR3 here is CASSQGDRGREQYF. For the CDR3, the DNA is TGCGCCAGCAGCCAAGGAGACAGGGGGCGCGAGCAGTACTTC.

V gene TRBV27 combines with J gene TRBJ2-2, with TRBD2 identical over 8 bases. This CDR3 region has 14 residues. Losses at the gene ends were 2 bases for V and 4 bases for J; bases not matched to a gene: 0. CDR1 is MNHEY, CDR2 SMNVEV, per germline (reference sequence). The CDR3 nucleotides read TGTGCCAGCAGTTTAGCGGGAGGCACCGGGGAGCTGTTTTTT. Translating gives CASSLAGGTGELFF.

This chain uses TRBV5-1 with TRBJ2-3, with D hard to call. This CDR3 is 14 amino acids long. Germline values: CDR1 SGHRS, CDR2 YFSETQ. Trimming cost V 0 bases and J 1 base, with 6 bases left between them. The CDR3 sequence is CASSLGEGTDTQYF. CDR3 DNA: TGCGCCAGCAGCTTGGGAGAGGGCACAGATACGCAGTATTTT.

This sequence joins TRBV27 and TRBJ2-7, with 11 bases aligning to TRBD1. V lost 5 bases and J lost 3; bases outside the gene matches: 3. CDR3 length: 14 residues. Per the germline V gene, CDR1 is MNHEY and CDR2 is SMNVEV (reference sequence). The CDR3, as DNA: TGTGCCAGCAGTACCGGGACAGGGGGCTACGAGCAGTACTTC. Encoded protein: CASSTGTGGYEQYF.

The J gene is TRBJ2-7, the V gene TRBV28, with D tentatively TRBD1 or TRBD2 (5 bases each). The CDR3 is made up of 15 amino acids. Germline V gene lookup returns CDR1 MDHEN and CDR2 SYDVKM. The V and J ends lost 6 bases and 2 bases respectively, with 17 bases between them. The CDR3 region is CASRRQRAATYEQYF. DNA of the CDR3: TGTGCCAGCAGGAGACAGCGAGCGGCGACCTACGAGCAGTACTTC.

V gene TRBV28 combines with J gene TRBJ2-1, with TRBD2 identical over 9 bases. The CDR3 is 14 residues long. Germline V gives CDR1 MDHEN, CDR2 SYDVKM. V lost 3 bases and J lost 9; bases outside the gene matches: 6. The CDR3 DNA reads TGTGCCAGCAGTTTGCGGCGGGGGGGCGGTGAGCAGTTCTTC. It yields the protein CASSLRRGGGEQFF.

The chain joins TRBV16 to TRBJ1-2; no definite D call. Germline CDR1 KGHSY, CDR2 FQNENV. CDR3 size: 16 residues. Trimming took off 0 bases at V and 0 bases at J, with 11 bases between the two ends. CDR3 protein: CASSQSGSTTNYGYTF. The CDR3 DNA reads as TGTGCCAGCAGCCAATCCGGGAGTACGACTAACTATGGCTACACCTTC.

The chain employs TRBV4-1 and TRBJ1-2, with D hard to call. Germline V gene lookup returns CDR1 MGHRA and CDR2 YSYEKL. The CDR3 has 14 amino acids. Trimming shortened V by 1 base and J by 3 bases, and 9 bases separated the two germline ends. CDR3 loop: CASSQVNYYYGYTF. The CDR3, as DNA: TGCGCCAGCAGCCAAGTTAACTACTACTATGGCTACACCTTC.

The V call is TRBV9, the J call TRBJ2-2, with D hard to call. There are 14 residues in the CDR3. Trimming removed 0 bases from V and 1 base from J, with 4 bases in between. The germline V gene encodes CDR1 SGDLS and CDR2 YYNGEE. This CDR3 is CASSVGGNTGELFF. CDR3 nucleotides: TGTGCCAGCAGCGTAGGAGGGAACACCGGGGAGCTGTTTTTT.